Listed below are T cell receptor beta chains from one sample, sequenced in a study of blood T cell repertoires in COVID-19. The assay was immunoSEQ multiplex PCR, and TCRdb's table has in-frame clones only and misses some. The sample includes 15,000 or so clones, approximately 87% of them seen just once. The source material was peripheral blood. Receptor source: a man between 40 and 49 years old with active or convalescent COVID-19. Each CDR3 is given with its conserved first and last residue. The D gene is left open where the match is weak. A clone size is listed for some rows: how often the clone was seen (once, few, many), or a class if it is expanded.

size	V	J	D	DNA	CDR3
NA	TRBV19	TRBJ1-2	NA	TGTGCCAGTCGACTAGGGACGGCTGGCTACACCTTC	CASRLGTAGYTF
once	TRBV7-8	TRBJ2-3	TRBD1	TGTGCCAGCAGCACCCCTTTTTTACAGGGGGCGCATAGTACGCAGTATTTT	CASSTPFLQGAHSTQYF
few	TRBV6-5	TRBJ1-6	TRBD1	TGTGCCAGCCTAACAGGGGACCCAAGTAATTCACCCCTCCACTTT	CASLTGDPSNSPLHF
NA	TRBV7-9	TRBJ1-2	NA	TGTGCCAGCAGCGTGAGCCACAGGGTTGATGGCTACACCTTC	CASSVSHRVDGYTF
NA	TRBV9	TRBJ2-2	TRBD1	TGTGCCAGCAGCGTTGGGTACGGACAGGGGATTCGAGGGGAGCTGTTTTTT	CASSVGYGQGIRGELFF
NA	TRBV7-6	TRBJ2-5	NA	TGTGCCAGCAGCCCACACCCCCAAGAGACCCAGTACTTC	CASSPHPQETQYF
few	TRBV7-2	TRBJ1-3	NA	TGTGCCAGCAGCTTAGGGCCAGGCCAACGGAGAAACACCATATATTTT	CASSLGPGQRRNTIYF
NA	TRBV5-4	TRBJ2-1	NA	TGTGCCAGCAGGTTGACAGGATACAATGAGCAGTTCTTC	CASRLTGYNEQFF
NA	TRBV6-4	TRBJ2-1	NA	TGTGCCAGCAGTGACAGCGGAGACGATGAGCAGTTCTTC	CASSDSGDDEQFF
NA	TRBV9	TRBJ1-3	NA	TGTGCCAGCAGCGCTGAAGGGGCGCACGGAAACACCATATATTTT	CASSAEGAHGNTIYF
NA	TRBV5-1	TRBJ1-1	TRBD1	TGCGCCAGCAGCTTAAACGCAGGGGGCTTCAAAGCTTTCTTT	CASSLNAGGFKAFF
NA	TRBV3-1/TRBV3-2	TRBJ1-3	NA	TGTGCCAGCCGGGATCCGGCGGACACCATATATTTT	CASRDPADTIYF
NA	TRBV2	TRBJ1-2	TRBD1	TGTGCCAGCAGTGACCCGGGACAGTTAGGCTATGGCTACACCTTC	CASSDPGQLGYGYTF
NA	TRBV9	TRBJ2-7	NA	TGTGCCAGCAGCGATCGGGACATCGGACGACTCGACGAGCAGTACTTC	CASSDRDIGRLDEQYF
once	TRBV4-1	TRBJ1-6	NA	TGCGCCAGCAGCCCCGCCCTGAGGGATTCACCCCTCCACTTT	CASSPALRDSPLHF
NA	TRBV7-6	TRBJ1-5	TRBD1	TGTGCCAGCAGCGAGGGACAGGGGGTAAATCAGCCCCAGCATTTT	CASSEGQGVNQPQHF
NA	TRBV3-1/TRBV3-2	TRBJ2-2	NA	TGTGCCAGCAGCCAAGCCGTGATCGGGAACACCGGGGAGCTGTTTTTT	CASSQAVIGNTGELFF
once	TRBV27	TRBJ2-7	TRBD2	TGTGCCAGCAGTGAGACGGGGGGGCCACGGGTCTACGAGCAGTACTTC	CASSETGGPRVYEQYF
NA	TRBV4-3	TRBJ1-2	NA	TGCGCCAGCAGCCAAGATTTCGGGGTTGGCGGGTTTCTTGGCTACACCTTC	CASSQDFGVGGFLGYTF
NA	TRBV19	TRBJ1-3	TRBD1	TGTGCCAGTACACCCGGGACAGGGGGATACACCATATATTTT	CASTPGTGGYTIYF
once	TRBV7-2	TRBJ1-4	NA	TGTGCCAGCAGCTTAGGAGGGTACCGGGGTAGAGAAAAACTGTTTTTT	CASSLGGYRGREKLFF
NA	TRBV15	TRBJ2-6	NA	TGTGCCACCAGCAGAGAAACTACTACTGGGGCCAACGTCCTGACTTTC	CATSRETTTGANVLTF
NA	TRBV6-5	TRBJ1-3	NA	TGTGCCAGCAACAGGGTCAACACCATATATTTT	CASNRVNTIYF
NA	TRBV7-2	TRBJ1-5	NA	TGTGCCAGCAGCTTAATGGAGGGTCAGCCCCAGCATTTT	CASSLMEGQPQHF
NA	TRBV11-2	TRBJ2-1	NA	TGTGCCAGCAGCCTGAAACTACTAGATGAGCAGTTCTTC	CASSLKLLDEQFF
NA	TRBV25-1	TRBJ2-5	NA	TGTGCCAGCAGTGAGTCGAAGTTAGACAGCCAAGAGACCCAGTACTTC	CASSESKLDSQETQYF
NA	TRBV6-5	TRBJ1-1	NA	TGTGCCAGCAGTCTCCAGGGCTTTGACGGTGAAGCTTTCTTT	CASSLQGFDGEAFF
medium-sized	TRBV12-5	TRBJ2-3	NA	TGTGCTAGTGGCCCTTACAACACAGATACGCAGTATTTT	CASGPYNTDTQYF
NA	TRBV19	TRBJ2-3	NA	TGTGCCAGTAGTATAGCAGGTGGGAGTTACACAGATACGCAGTATTTT	CASSIAGGSYTDTQYF
NA	TRBV15	TRBJ1-2	NA	TGTGCCACCAGCAGAGTCGGCGGGAACTATGGCTACACCTTC	CATSRVGGNYGYTF
NA	TRBV6-2/TRBV6-3	TRBJ2-2	TRBD1	TGTGCCAGCAGTTATACCTTATCCGGGACAGGGGCAGCCGGGGAGCTGTTTTTT	CASSYTLSGTGAAGELFF